This TCR beta chain is drawn from a study of T cell responses to AZD1222 COVID-19 vaccine. Study-wide findings and caveats: Two doses of AZD1222 preceded a rise in Spike-specific TCR breadth and depth. The donor group comprised mostly white British people and more females; the analysis possibly underestimated clonal diversity.

Profiling relied on immunoSEQ multiplex PCR, and the TCRdb table lists in-frame clones only, not all of them. Altogether about 88,000 clones are present, roughly nine tenths being singletons, with the ten largest covering more than 4.5%. Per the germline V gene, CDR1 is SGHVS and CDR2 is FQNEAQ. V lost 4 bases and J lost 0, with 9 bases in between. The CDR3 totals 14 residues. Details on this clone: Its antigen is currently unknown.

The sequenced sample was peripheral blood, obtained on day 0 of AZD1222 vaccination. The chain couples TRBV7-8 to TRBJ1-1; weak D call: TRBD1 (6 bases). The sequence derives from an adult in good health. The CDR3 loop is CASSSGVMNTEAFF. The CDR3 DNA is TGTGCCAGCAGCTCAGGGGTAATGAACACTGAAGCTTTCTTT. Variable domain in full (rest from reference TRBV7-8 and TRBJ1-1): GAGVSQSPRYKVAKRGQDVALRCDPISGHVSLFWYQQALGQGPEFLTYFQNEAQLDKSGLPSDRFFAERPEGSVSTLKIQRTQQEDSAVYLCASSSGVMNTEAFFGQGTRLTVV.